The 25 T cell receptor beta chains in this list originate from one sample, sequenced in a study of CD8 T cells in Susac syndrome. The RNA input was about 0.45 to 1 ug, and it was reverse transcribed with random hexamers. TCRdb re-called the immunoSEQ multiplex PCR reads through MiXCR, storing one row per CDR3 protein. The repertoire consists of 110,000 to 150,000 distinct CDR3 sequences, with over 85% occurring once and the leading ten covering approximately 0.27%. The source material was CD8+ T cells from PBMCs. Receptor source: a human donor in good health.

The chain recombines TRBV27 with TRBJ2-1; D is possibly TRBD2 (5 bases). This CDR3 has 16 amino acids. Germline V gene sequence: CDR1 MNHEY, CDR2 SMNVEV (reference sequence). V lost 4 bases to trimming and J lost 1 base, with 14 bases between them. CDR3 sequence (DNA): TGTGCCAGCAGTTCCTCAGGCGAGCGGTCCTACAATGAGCAGTTCTTC. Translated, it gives CASSSSGERSYNEQFF.

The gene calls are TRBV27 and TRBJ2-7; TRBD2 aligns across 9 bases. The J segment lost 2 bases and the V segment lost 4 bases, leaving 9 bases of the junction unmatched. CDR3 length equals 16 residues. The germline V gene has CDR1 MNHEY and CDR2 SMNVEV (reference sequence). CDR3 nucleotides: TGTGCCAGCAGTTCCTTGATGGCGGGAGGGCCCTACGAGCAGTACTTC. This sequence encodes CASSSLMAGGPYEQYF.

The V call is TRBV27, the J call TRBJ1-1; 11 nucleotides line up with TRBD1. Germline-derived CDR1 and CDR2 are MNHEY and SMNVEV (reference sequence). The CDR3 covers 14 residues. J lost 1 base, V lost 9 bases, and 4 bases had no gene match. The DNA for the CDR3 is TGTGCCAGTGGACAGGGGGCCCCGAACACTGAAGCTTTCTTT. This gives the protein CASGQGAPNTEAFF.

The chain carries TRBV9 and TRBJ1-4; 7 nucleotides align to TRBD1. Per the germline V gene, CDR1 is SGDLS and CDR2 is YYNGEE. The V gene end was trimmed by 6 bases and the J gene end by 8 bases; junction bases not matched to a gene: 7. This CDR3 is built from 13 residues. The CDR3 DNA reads TGTGCCAGCACCCCAGGGGGGGACGAAAAACTGTTTTTT. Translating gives CASTPGGDEKLFF.

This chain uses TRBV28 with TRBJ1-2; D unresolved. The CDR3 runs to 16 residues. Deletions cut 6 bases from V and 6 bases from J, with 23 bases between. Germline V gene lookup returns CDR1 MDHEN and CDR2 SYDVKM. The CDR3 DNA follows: TGTGCCAGCAGCTCCCTGGACGCTACACCAACGGATGGCTACACCTTC. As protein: CASSSLDATPTDGYTF.

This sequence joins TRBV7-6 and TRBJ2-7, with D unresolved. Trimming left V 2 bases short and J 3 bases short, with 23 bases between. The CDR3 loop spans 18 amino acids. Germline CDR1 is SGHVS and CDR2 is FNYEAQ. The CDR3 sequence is CASSLFPPVIGPDYEQYF. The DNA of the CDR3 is TGTGCCAGCAGCTTATTCCCCCCAGTAATAGGGCCGGACTACGAGCAGTACTTC. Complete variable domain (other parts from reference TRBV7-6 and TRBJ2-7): GAGVSQSPRYKVTKRGQDVALRCDPISGHVSLYWYRQALGQGPEFLTYFNYEAQQDKSGLPNDRFSAERPEGSISTLTIQRTEQRDSAMYRCASSLFPPVIGPDYEQYFGPGTRLTVT.

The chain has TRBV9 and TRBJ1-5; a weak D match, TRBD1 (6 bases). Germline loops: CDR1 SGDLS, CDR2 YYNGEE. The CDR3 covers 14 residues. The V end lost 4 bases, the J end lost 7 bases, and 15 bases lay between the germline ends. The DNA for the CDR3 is TGTGCCAGCAGCTCTACTTCACAGGGACAGCCCCAGCATTTT. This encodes CASSSTSQGQPQHF.

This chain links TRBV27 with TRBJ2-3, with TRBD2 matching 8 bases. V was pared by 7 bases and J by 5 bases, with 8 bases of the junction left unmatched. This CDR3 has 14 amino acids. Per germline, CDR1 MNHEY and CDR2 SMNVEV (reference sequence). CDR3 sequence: CASIPRGGVDTQYF. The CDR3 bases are TGTGCCAGCATCCCCCGGGGGGGCGTAGATACGCAGTATTTT.

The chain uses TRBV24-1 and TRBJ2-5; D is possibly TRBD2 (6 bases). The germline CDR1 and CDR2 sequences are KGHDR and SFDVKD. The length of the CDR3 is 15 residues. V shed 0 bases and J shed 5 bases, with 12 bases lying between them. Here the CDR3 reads CATSDLQASEETQYF. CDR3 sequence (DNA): TGTGCCACCAGTGATTTGCAAGCTAGCGAGGAGACCCAGTACTTC.

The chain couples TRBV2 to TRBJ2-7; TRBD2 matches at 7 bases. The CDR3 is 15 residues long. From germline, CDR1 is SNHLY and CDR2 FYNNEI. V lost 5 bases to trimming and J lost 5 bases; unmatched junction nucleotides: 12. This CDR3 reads CASSRGGRAGDEQYF. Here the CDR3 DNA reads TGTGCCAGCAGTCGGGGCGGAAGGGCGGGGGACGAGCAGTACTTC. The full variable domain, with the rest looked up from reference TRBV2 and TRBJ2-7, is EPEVTQTPSHQVTQMGQEVILRCVPISNHLYFYWYRQILGQKVEFLVSFYNNEISEKSEIFDDQFSVERPDGSNFTLKIRSTKLEDSAMYFCASSRGGRAGDEQYFGPGTRLTVT.

The CDR3 here is CASGRLGQETQYF. Written as DNA, the CDR3 is TGTGCCAGCGGACGGCTCGGACAAGAGACCCAGTACTTC. The chain is built from TRBV27 and TRBJ2-5; D is ambiguous. Deletions cut 8 bases from V and 2 bases from J, with 12 bases between. The CDR3 covers 13 residues. The germline V gene has CDR1 MNHEY and CDR2 SMNVEV (reference sequence).

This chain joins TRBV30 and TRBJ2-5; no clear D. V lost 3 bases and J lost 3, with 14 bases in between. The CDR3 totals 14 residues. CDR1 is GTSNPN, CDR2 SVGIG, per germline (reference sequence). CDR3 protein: CAWSDSFAEETQYF. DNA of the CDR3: TGTGCCTGGAGCGACTCGTTTGCGGAAGAGACCCAGTACTTC. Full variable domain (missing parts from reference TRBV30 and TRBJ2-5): SQTIHQWPATLVQPVGSPLSLECTVEGTSNPNLYWYRQAAGRGLQLLFYSVGIGQISSEVPQNLSASRPQDRQFILSSKKLLLSDSGFYLCAWSDSFAEETQYFGPGTRLLVL.

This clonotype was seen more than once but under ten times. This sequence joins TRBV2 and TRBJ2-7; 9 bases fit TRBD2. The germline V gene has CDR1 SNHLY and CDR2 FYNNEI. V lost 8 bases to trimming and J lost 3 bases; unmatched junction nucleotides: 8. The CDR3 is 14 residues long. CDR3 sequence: CASSGLAGIYEQYF. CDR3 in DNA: TGTGCCAGCTCCGGGCTAGCGGGAATCTACGAGCAGTACTTC.

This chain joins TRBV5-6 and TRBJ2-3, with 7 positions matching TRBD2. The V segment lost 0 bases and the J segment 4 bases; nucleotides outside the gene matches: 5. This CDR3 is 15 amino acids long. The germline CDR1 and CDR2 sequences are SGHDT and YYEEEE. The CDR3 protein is CASSLESSGPDTQYF. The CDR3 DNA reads TGTGCCAGCAGCTTGGAGTCTAGCGGACCAGATACGCAGTATTTT.

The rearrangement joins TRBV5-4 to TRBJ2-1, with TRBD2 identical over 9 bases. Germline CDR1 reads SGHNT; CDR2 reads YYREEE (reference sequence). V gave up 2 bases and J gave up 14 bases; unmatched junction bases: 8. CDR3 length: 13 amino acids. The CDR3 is CASSFSSGSGEFF. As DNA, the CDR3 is TGTGCCAGCAGCTTTAGTAGCGGGAGTGGCGAGTTCTTC.

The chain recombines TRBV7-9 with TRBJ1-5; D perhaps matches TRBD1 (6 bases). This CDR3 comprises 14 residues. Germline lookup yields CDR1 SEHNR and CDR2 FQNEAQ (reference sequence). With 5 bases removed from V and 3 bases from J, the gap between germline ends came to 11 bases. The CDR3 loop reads CASSGGRNNQPQHF. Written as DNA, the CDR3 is TGTGCCAGCAGCGGGGGGCGGAACAATCAGCCCCAGCATTTT.

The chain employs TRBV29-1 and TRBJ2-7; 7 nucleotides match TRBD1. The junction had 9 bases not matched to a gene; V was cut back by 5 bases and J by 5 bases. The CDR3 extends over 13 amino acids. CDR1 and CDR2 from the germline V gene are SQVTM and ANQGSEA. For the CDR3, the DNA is TGCAGCGTTACAGGGGTTAATTGGGACGAGCAGTACTTC. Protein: CSVTGVNWDEQYF.

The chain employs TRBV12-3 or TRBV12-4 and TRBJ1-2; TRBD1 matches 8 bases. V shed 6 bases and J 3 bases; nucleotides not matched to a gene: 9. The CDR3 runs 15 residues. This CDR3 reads CASSRTQTGDYGYTF. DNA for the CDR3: TGTGCCAGCAGCCGGACCCAGACAGGGGACTATGGCTACACCTTC.

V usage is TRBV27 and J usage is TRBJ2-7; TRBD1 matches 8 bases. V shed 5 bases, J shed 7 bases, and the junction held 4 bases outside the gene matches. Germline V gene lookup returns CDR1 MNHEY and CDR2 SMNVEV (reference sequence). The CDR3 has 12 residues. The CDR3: CASSTTGEEQYF. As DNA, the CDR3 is TGTGCCAGCAGTACGACAGGGGAAGAGCAGTACTTC.

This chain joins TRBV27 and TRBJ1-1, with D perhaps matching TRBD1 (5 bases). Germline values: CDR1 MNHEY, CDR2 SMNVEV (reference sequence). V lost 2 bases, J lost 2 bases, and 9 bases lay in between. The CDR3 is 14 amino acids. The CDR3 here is CASSLEGTNTEAFF. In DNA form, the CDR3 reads TGTGCCAGCAGTTTAGAGGGGACTAACACTGAAGCTTTCTTT.

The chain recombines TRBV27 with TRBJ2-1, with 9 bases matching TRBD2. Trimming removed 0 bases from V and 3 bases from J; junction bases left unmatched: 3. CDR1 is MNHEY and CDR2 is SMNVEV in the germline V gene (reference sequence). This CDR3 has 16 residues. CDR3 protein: CASSLSPTSGYNEQFF. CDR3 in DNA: TGTGCCAGCAGTTTATCGCCGACTAGCGGCTACAATGAGCAGTTCTTC.

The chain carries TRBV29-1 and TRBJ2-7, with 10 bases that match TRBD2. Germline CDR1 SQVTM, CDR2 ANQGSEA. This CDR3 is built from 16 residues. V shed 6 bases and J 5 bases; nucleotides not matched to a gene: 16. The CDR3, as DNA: TGCAGCGTGGAGGGGGGGTCTAGCGGGAGTCCCCACGAGCAGTACTTC. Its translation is CSVEGGSSGSPHEQYF.

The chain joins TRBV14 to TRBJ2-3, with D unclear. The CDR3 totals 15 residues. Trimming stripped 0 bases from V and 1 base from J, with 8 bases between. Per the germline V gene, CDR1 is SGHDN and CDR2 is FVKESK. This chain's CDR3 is CASSQENPGTDTQYF. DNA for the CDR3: TGTGCCAGCAGCCAAGAAAATCCAGGCACAGATACGCAGTATTTT.

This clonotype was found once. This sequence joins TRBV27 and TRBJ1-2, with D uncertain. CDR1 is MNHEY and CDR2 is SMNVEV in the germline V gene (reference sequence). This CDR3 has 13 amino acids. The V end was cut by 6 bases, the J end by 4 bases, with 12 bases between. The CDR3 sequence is CASSYGETYGYTF. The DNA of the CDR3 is TGTGCCAGCAGCTACGGAGAGACCTATGGCTACACCTTC.

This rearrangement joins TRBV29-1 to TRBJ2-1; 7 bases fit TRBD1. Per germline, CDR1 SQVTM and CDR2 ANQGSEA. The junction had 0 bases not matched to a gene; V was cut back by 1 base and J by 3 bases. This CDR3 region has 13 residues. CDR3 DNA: TGCAGCGTTGAAGGGACAGGCTACAATGAGCAGTTCTTC. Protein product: CSVEGTGYNEQFF.